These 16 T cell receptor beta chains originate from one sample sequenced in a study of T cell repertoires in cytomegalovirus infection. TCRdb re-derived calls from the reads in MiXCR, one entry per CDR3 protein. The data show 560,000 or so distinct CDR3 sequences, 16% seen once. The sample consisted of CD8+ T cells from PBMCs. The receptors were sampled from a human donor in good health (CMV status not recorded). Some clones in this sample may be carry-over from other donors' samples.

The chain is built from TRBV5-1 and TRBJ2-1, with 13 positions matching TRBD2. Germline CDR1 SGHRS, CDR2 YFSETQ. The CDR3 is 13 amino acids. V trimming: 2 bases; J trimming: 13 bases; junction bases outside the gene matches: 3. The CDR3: CASSFTSGREQFF. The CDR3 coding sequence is TGCGCCAGCAGCTTTACTAGCGGGAGGGAACAGTTCTTC.

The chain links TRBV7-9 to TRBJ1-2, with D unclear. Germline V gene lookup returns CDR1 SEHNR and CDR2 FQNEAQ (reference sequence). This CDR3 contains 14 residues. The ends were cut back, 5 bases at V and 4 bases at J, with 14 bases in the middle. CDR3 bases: TGTGCCAGCAGCGAAAGTACAATTAGCTATGGCTACACCTTC. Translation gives CASSESTISYGYTF.

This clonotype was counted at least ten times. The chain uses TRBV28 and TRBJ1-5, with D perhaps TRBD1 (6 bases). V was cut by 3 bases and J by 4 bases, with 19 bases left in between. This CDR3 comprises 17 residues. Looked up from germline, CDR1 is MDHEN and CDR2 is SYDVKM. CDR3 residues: CASSFNVGGGSNQPQHF. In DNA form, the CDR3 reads TGTGCCAGCAGTTTTAATGTAGGGGGAGGATCGAATCAGCCCCAGCATTTT.

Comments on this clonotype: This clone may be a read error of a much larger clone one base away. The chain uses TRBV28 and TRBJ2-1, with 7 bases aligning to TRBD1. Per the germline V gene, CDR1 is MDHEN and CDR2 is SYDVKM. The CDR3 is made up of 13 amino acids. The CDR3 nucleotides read TGTGCCAGCAGTTGGGGACAGCCCAATGAGCAGTTATTC. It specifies CASSWGQPNEQLF.

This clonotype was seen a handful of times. The DNA for the CDR3 is TGTGCCAGCAGTGTTCAGGGCAATCAGCCCCAGCATTTT. This sequence encodes CASSVQGNQPQHF. This rearrangement joins TRBV2 to TRBJ1-5, with no clear D. Germline V gene lookup returns CDR1 SNHLY and CDR2 FYNNEI. Trimming left V 4 bases short and J 2 bases short, with 6 bases between. This CDR3 region has 13 residues.

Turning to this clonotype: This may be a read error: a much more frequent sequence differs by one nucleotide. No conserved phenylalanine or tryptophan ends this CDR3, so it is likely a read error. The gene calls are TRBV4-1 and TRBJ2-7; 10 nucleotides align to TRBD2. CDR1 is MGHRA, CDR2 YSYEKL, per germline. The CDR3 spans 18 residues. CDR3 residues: CASSQEEISGRNSYEQYL. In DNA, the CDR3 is TGTGCCAGCAGCCAAGAAGAGATTAGCGGGAGGAACTCCTACGAGCAGTACTTA.

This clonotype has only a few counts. CDR3 region: CASSMLWALNEKLFF. DNA for the CDR3: TGTGCCAGTAGTATGTTGTGGGCCCTTAATGAAAAACTGTTTTTT. The chain has TRBV19 and TRBJ1-4; the D is unclear. Per germline, CDR1 LNHDA and CDR2 SQIVND (reference sequence). V shed 3 bases and J shed 4 bases, with 12 bases lying between them. There are 15 residues in the CDR3. The whole variable domain, filled in from reference TRBV19 and TRBJ1-4, reads DGGITQSPKYLFRKEGQNVTLSCEQNLNHDAMYWYRQDPGQGLRLIYYSQIVNDFQKGDIAEGYSVSREKKESFPLTVTSAQKNPTAFYLCASSMLWALNEKLFFGSGTQLSVL.

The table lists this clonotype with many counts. CDR3 protein: CAISDPSGATDTQYF. The CDR3 coding sequence is TGTGCCATCAGTGACCCTAGCGGGGCCACAGATACGCAGTATTTT. The chain employs TRBV10-3 and TRBJ2-3; TRBD2 aligns across 9 bases. Germline assignment: CDR1 ENHRY and CDR2 SYGVKD. This CDR3 is 15 amino acids long. Losses at the gene ends were 3 bases for V and 2 bases for J; bases not matched to a gene: 3.

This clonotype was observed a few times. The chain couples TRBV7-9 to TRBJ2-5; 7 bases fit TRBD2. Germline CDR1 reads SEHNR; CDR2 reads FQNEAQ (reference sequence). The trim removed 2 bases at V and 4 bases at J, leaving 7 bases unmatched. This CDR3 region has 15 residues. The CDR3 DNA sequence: TGTGCCAGCAGCTTAACCGGGGGAGGGGCAGAGACCCAGTACTTC. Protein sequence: CASSLTGGGAETQYF.

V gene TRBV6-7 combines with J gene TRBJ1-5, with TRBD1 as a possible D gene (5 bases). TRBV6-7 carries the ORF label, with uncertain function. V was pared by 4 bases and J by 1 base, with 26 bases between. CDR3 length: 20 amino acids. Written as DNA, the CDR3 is TGTGCCAGCAGTTCCCGCCCGGGGACGGCGCTAGGAAGGAGCAATCAGCCCCAGCATTTT. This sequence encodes CASSSRPGTALGRSNQPQHF.

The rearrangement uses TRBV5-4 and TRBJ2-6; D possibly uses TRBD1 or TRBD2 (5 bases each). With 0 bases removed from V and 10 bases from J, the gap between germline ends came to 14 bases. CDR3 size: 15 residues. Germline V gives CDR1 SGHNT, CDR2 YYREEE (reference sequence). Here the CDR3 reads CASSLARGPFNVLTF. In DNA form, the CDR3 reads TGTGCCAGCAGCTTGGCACGGGGACCCTTTAACGTCCTGACTTTC.

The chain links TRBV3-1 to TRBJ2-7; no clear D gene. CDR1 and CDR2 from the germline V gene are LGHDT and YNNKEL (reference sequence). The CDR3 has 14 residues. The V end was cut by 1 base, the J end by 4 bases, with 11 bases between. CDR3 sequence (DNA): TGTGCCAGCAGCCAAGTTCGGCAGACTTACGAGCAGTACTTC. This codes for CASSQVRQTYEQYF.

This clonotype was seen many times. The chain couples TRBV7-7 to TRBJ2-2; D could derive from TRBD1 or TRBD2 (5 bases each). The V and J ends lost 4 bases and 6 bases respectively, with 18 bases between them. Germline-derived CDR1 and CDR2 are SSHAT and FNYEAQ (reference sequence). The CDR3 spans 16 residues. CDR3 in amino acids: CASSSNRDVRAGELFF. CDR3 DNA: TGTGCCAGCAGCTCGAATCGGGACGTGAGGGCCGGGGAGCTGTTTTTT.

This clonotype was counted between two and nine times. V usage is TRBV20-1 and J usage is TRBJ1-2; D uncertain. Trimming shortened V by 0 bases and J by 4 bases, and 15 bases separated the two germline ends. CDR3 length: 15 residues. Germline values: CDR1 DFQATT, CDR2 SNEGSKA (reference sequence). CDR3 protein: CSARDPNTEGYGYTF. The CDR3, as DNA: TGCAGTGCTAGAGATCCGAATACAGAAGGCTATGGCTACACCTTC.

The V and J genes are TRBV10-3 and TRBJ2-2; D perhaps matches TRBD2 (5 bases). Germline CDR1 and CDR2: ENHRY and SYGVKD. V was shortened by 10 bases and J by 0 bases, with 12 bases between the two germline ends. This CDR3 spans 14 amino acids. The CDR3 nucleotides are TGTGCCACCCTCCTGAGGGCGAACACCGGGGAGCTGTTTTTT. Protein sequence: CATLLRANTGELFF.

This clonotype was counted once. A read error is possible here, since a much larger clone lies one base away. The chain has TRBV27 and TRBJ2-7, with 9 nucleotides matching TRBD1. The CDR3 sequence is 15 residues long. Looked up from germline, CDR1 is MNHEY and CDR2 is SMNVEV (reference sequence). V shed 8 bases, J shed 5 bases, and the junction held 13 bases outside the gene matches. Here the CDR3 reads CASSQTGTGIDEQYF. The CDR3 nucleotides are TGTGCCAGCTCTCAGACCGGGACAGGGATTGACGAGCAGTACTTC.